These 13 T cell receptor beta chains were sequenced from one sample in a study of shared clonotypes between healthy human individuals. Sequencing used immunoSEQ multiplex PCR; TCRdb keeps in-frame clones, though not all of them. The sample has some 630,000 clones, 96% seen once. Naive CD8 isolation took CD45RO-negative cells positively selected for CCR7 and excluded terminally differentiated effector memory CD45RA+ cells. Material for sequencing was naive CD8+ T cells sorted from blood. The receptors stem from a woman between 25 and 40 years old in good health.

The chain combines TRBV5-4 with TRBJ2-5; no definite D call. V was cut by 0 bases and J by 2 bases, with 8 bases left in between. From germline, CDR1 is SGHNT and CDR2 YYREEE (reference sequence). CDR3 length equals 14 residues. The CDR3 coding sequence is TGTGCCAGCAGCTTGGCCGTTTCACAAGAGACCCAGTACTTC. Its translation is CASSLAVSQETQYF.

The V and J genes are TRBV11-3 and TRBJ2-2; the D is unclear. In germline, CDR1 is SGHNT, CDR2 YENEEA. CDR3 length: 14 amino acids. The V end lost 4 bases, the J end lost 6 bases, and 12 bases lay between the germline ends. CDR3 bases: TGTGCCAGCAGCTCACCGTCATATTCCGGGGAGCTGTTTTTT. Its protein is CASSSPSYSGELFF.

About this clone itself: This CDR3 is also generated by other DNA sequences in the sample. V is TRBV28 and J is TRBJ2-7, with 7 bases identical to TRBD1. CDR1 and CDR2 from the germline V gene are MDHEN and SYDVKM. Trimming at V came to 6 bases and at J to 3 bases, leaving 5 bases not matched to a gene. CDR3 size: 13 residues. The CDR3 reads CASRGTGDYEQYF. In DNA form, the CDR3 reads TGTGCCAGCAGGGGAACAGGGGACTACGAGCAGTACTTC.

The rearrangement joins TRBV4-1 to TRBJ2-7, with TRBD2 matching 7 bases. Unmatched junction bases numbered 10, after V lost 0 bases and J lost 2 bases. CDR3 length: 17 residues. Germline loops: CDR1 MGHRA, CDR2 YSYEKL. The CDR3 sequence: CASSQELAEMRAYEQYF. DNA of the CDR3: TGCGCCAGCAGCCAAGAGCTAGCGGAGATGAGGGCCTACGAGCAGTACTTC.

This sequence joins TRBV2 and TRBJ1-1, with D possibly TRBD1 on 6 matching bases. The CDR3 spans 16 residues. The germline V gene has CDR1 SNHLY and CDR2 FYNNEI. V was clipped by 4 bases and J by 0 bases, with 15 bases between them. This CDR3 is CASSAPQGAMNTEAFF. The CDR3 DNA follows: TGTGCCAGCAGTGCCCCACAGGGCGCCATGAACACTGAAGCTTTCTTT.

V gene TRBV6-5 combines with J gene TRBJ2-1; the match to TRBD2 covers 12 bases. The germline V gene has CDR1 MNHEY and CDR2 SVGAGI. The CDR3 spans 14 residues. The V gene end was trimmed by 5 bases and the J gene end by 5 bases; junction bases not matched to a gene: 1. The CDR3 sequence: CASSGLAGHNEQFF. The CDR3 DNA follows: TGTGCCAGCAGTGGACTAGCGGGGCACAATGAGCAGTTCTTC.

This sequence joins TRBV27 and TRBJ1-2; D is unresolved. Between the trimmed V and J ends, which lost 1 base and 10 bases, there was a span of 16 bases. There are 14 residues in the CDR3. Germline V lookup: CDR1 MNHEY, CDR2 SMNVEV (reference sequence). CDR3 bases: TGTGCCAGCAGTTTATTAGGCGGCCCGTTCTCCTACACCTTC. This encodes CASSLLGGPFSYTF.

This chain links TRBV29-1 with TRBJ1-2; a weak D match, TRBD1 (6 bases). The CDR3 has 12 amino acids. CDR1 is SQVTM and CDR2 is ANQGSEA in the germline V gene. CDR3 sequence (DNA): TGCAGTGCTCTGGGACACCTCTATGGCTACACCTTC. It encodes CSALGHLYGYTF.

The chain recombines TRBV9 with TRBJ2-2; D remains unclear. Between the trimmed V and J ends, which lost 3 bases and 1 base, there was a span of 13 bases. This CDR3 is built from 16 residues. CDR1 and CDR2 (germline): SGDLS, YYNGEE. CDR3 loop: CASSGSRSENTGELFF. CDR3 nucleotide sequence: TGTGCCAGCAGCGGAAGTCGGAGCGAGAACACCGGGGAGCTGTTTTTT.

The chain is built from TRBV27 and TRBJ2-2; D remains ambiguous. The CDR3 length is 14 residues. In germline, CDR1 is MNHEY, CDR2 SMNVEV (reference sequence). Trimming took off 5 bases at V and 3 bases at J, with 10 bases between the two ends. This chain's CDR3 is CASSHLGHTGELFF. The CDR3, as DNA: TGTGCCAGCAGTCACTTAGGGCACACCGGGGAGCTGTTTTTT.

The V call is TRBV27, the J call TRBJ2-1; D gene ambiguous. V gave up 3 bases and J gave up 4 bases, with 13 bases separating them. CDR1 and CDR2 (germline): MNHEY, SMNVEV (reference sequence). The CDR3 spans 15 residues. The chain's CDR3 is CASSLDGALYNEQFF. The CDR3 DNA is TGTGCCAGCAGTTTGGACGGAGCCTTATACAATGAGCAGTTCTTC.

The gene calls are TRBV5-4 and TRBJ2-3; D gene ambiguous. CDR1 and CDR2 (germline): SGHNT, YYREEE (reference sequence). CDR3 length equals 12 residues. The V gene lost 3 bases and the J gene lost 2 bases, with 4 bases spanning the gap. CDR3 in amino acids: CASSWITDTQYF. In DNA form, the CDR3 reads TGTGCCAGCAGCTGGATCACAGATACGCAGTATTTT.

This chain uses TRBV25-1 with TRBJ2-2; TRBD2 is a possible D gene (6 bases). Trimming took 1 base from V and 4 from J, leaving 13 bases between them. The length of the CDR3 is 16 residues. The germline gives CDR1 MGHDK, CDR2 SYGVNS. As DNA, the CDR3 is TGTGCCAGCAGTGAATTGGATGGTAGCGGCACCGGGGAGCTGTTTTTT. It encodes CASSELDGSGTGELFF.